The entry below gives a single T cell receptor (beta chain) sequence along with its context. The CDR3 length is 16 residues. With 0 bases removed from V and 2 bases from J, the gap between germline ends came to 13 bases. Germline lookup yields CDR1 MGHRA and CDR2 YSYEKL. The authors deemed Graves' hyperthyroidism stable absent ophthalmopathy progression within 18 months. Pregnant or lactating patients were excluded, as were those with uncontrolled infection or other autoimmune disease. Orbital computed tomography and thyroid ultrasound, together with serum TRAb and thyroxine and clinical symptoms, were used for diagnoses. RNA transcripts were the template for amplifying TCR beta CDR3 regions. The HTBI primer set served for first-round RT-PCR of the TCR CDR3. TCRdb re-derived calls from the multiplex PCR reads in MiXCR, one entry per CDR3 protein. The sample lists around 500,000 distinct CDR3 sequences, around 15% occurring once.

The source of the sample is a study of T cells in Graves' hyperthyroidism and ophthalmopathy. This sequence was found in a woman aged 35 to 49 with Graves' hyperthyroidism. The rearrangement links TRBV4-1 to TRBJ1-1, with D unresolved. The sample consisted of blood. The CDR3 DNA is TGCGCCAGCAGCCAAGATTCTACGTGGTCTAACACTGAAGCTTTCTTT. Translation gives CASSQDSTWSNTEAFF.